The 17 T cell receptor beta chains below all came from one sample that was sequenced in a study of blood T cell repertoires in COVID-19. Using immunoSEQ multiplex PCR, the repertoire was profiled, and TCRdb retains in-frame clones only, with some absent. Among approximately 210,000 clones listed, roughly 92% were seen once. Sequenced material: peripheral blood. All receptors come from a man aged 25-40 years with COVID-19, enrolled during active disease.

The chain couples TRBV5-1 to TRBJ2-5, with TRBD1 matching over 9 bases. V was pared by 9 bases and J by 2 bases, with 11 bases of the junction left unmatched. This CDR3 contains 15 residues. Germline V lookup: CDR1 SGHRS, CDR2 YFSETQ. Here the CDR3 reads CATARGTGNQETQYF. The CDR3 DNA follows: TGCGCCACCGCGCGGGGGACAGGGAATCAAGAGACCCAGTACTTC.

This clone occurred once. CDR3 sequence reads: CASSVATGGGSSGNTIYF. The CDR3 nucleotides read TGTGCCAGCAGCGTCGCTACGGGGGGGGGCAGCTCTGGAAACACCATATATTTT. J is TRBJ1-3 and V is TRBV9, with a possible D match to TRBD1 (6 bases). With 2 bases removed from V and 0 bases from J, the gap between germline ends came to 18 bases. The CDR3 runs to 18 residues. Germline CDR1 SGDLS, CDR2 YYNGEE.

The rearrangement joins TRBV5-5 to TRBJ1-1, with D maybe TRBD1 (6 bases). This CDR3 contains 15 residues. V lost 4 bases and J lost 0, with 13 bases in between. Germline values: CDR1 SGHKS, CDR2 YYEKEE (reference sequence). The chain's CDR3 is CASSGYGGLNTEAFF. In DNA form, the CDR3 reads TGTGCCAGCAGCGGATACGGGGGGCTGAACACTGAAGCTTTCTTT.

The chain combines TRBV18 with TRBJ2-5; the match to TRBD2 covers 7 bases. Germline CDR1 and CDR2: KGHSH and LQKENI. CDR3 length: 15 residues. The J segment lost 3 bases and the V segment lost 3 bases, leaving 7 bases of the junction unmatched. In DNA, the CDR3 is TGTGCCAGCTCACCTGGGGCTAGCGGTAAAGAGACCCAGTACTTC. Protein product: CASSPGASGKETQYF.

The chain uses TRBV5-5 and TRBJ2-1, with 10 bases fitting TRBD1. Germline CDR1 is SGHKS and CDR2 is YYEKEE (reference sequence). The CDR3 is 12 residues long. V was clipped by 3 bases and J by 15 bases; unmatched bases: 6. This chain's CDR3 is CASSWDRGGAFF. CDR3 coding DNA: TGTGCCAGCAGCTGGGACAGGGGTGGCGCGTTCTTC. Combining the CDR3 with reference TRBV5-5 and TRBJ2-1 gives the whole variable domain DAGVTQSPTHLIKTRGQQVTLRCSPISGHKSVSWYQQVLGQGPQFIFQYYEKEERGRGNFPDRFSARQFPNYSSELNVNALLLGDSALYLCASSWDRGGAFFGPGTRLTVL.

V is TRBV11-2 and J is TRBJ1-6; perhaps TRBD1 as D (5 bases). The CDR3 totals 15 residues. The V gene's germline CDR1 is SGHAT and CDR2 FQNNGV. Trimming removed 0 bases at V and 8 bases at J, with 11 bases between. CDR3 protein: CASSLDTGMDSPLHF. For the CDR3, the DNA is TGTGCCAGCAGCTTAGATACAGGCATGGATTCACCCCTCCACTTT.

This sequence joins TRBV6-1 and TRBJ2-7; D not resolved. CDR3 length equals 16 residues. Per germline, CDR1 MNHNS and CDR2 SASEGT. Trimming took off 3 bases at V and 2 bases at J, with 17 bases between the two ends. The DNA for the CDR3 is TGTGCCAGCAGTGACGGAATCTGGGCTGGTACCTACGAGCAGTACTTC. Translation gives CASSDGIWAGTYEQYF.

This sequence joins TRBV14 and TRBJ2-7; 8 positions match TRBD1. The V and J ends lost 8 bases and 3 bases, in that order; junction bases with no gene match: 3. Germline-derived CDR1 and CDR2 are SGHDN and FVKESK. CDR3 length: 12 residues. For the CDR3, the DNA is TGTGCCAGCGGGACAGGAAACTACGAGCAGTACTTC. It specifies CASGTGNYEQYF. The full variable domain, rest sourced from reference TRBV14 and TRBJ2-7, is EAGVTQFPSHSVIEKGQTVTLRCDPISGHDNLYWYRRVMGKEIKFLLHFVKESKQDESGMPNNRFLAERTGGTYSTLKVQPAELEDSGVYFCASGTGNYEQYFGPGTRLTVT.

The rearrangement joins TRBV11-2 to TRBJ1-3, with D perhaps matching TRBD1 (5 bases). Trimming stripped 7 bases from V and 0 bases from J, with 19 bases between. Germline-derived CDR1 and CDR2 are SGHAT and FQNNGV. The CDR3 is made up of 17 amino acids. The CDR3 bases are TGTGCCAGCAACGCCCTTGGGGCGTCGTCCTCTGGAAACACCATATATTTT. This gives the protein CASNALGASSSGNTIYF.

The V and J genes are TRBV28 and TRBJ2-7, with TRBD1 identical over 9 bases. From germline, CDR1 is MDHEN and CDR2 SYDVKM. The J segment lost 3 bases and the V segment lost 10 bases, leaving 7 bases of the junction unmatched. This CDR3 has 13 amino acids. DNA of the CDR3: TGTGCCACCACGACAGGGGGGCACTACGAGCAGTACTTC. Its protein is CATTTGGHYEQYF.

The chain recombines TRBV6-1 with TRBJ1-2; 7 nucleotides agree with TRBD1. Germline-derived CDR1 and CDR2 are MNHNS and SASEGT. The CDR3 runs to 16 residues. Unmatched junction bases numbered 10, after V lost 4 bases and J lost 2 bases. The CDR3 nucleotides are TGTGCCAGCAGTGTCCGACAGGGACCATCGAACTATGGCTACACCTTC. As protein: CASSVRQGPSNYGYTF.

The chain is built from TRBV7-6 and TRBJ1-1; 7 bases are a match to TRBD1. With 1 base clipped from V and 5 bases from J, the junction kept 7 bases outside the gene matches. The CDR3 is 15 amino acids. In germline, CDR1 is SGHVS, CDR2 FNYEAQ. The CDR3: CASSLGQAGGTEAFF. The CDR3 bases are TGTGCCAGCAGCTTAGGGCAGGCAGGGGGGACTGAAGCTTTCTTT.

The chain is built from TRBV6-5 and TRBJ1-2; TRBD1 matches 9 bases. The V gene's germline CDR1 is MNHEY and CDR2 SVGAGI. The V and J ends lost 0 bases and 11 bases, in that order; junction bases with no gene match: 10. CDR3 size: 15 residues. DNA for the CDR3: TGTGCCAGCAGTTACTCGGGGGGGTCGGGGACAGGGTACACCTTC. It encodes CASSYSGGSGTGYTF.

The chain carries TRBV2 and TRBJ1-4; TRBD1 matches at 9 bases. Germline CDR1 reads SNHLY; CDR2 reads FYNNEI. J was trimmed by 10 bases and V by 5 bases; bases with no gene match: 8. This CDR3 is 14 amino acids long. The CDR3 loop reads CASSPGTGLRKLFF. CDR3 coding DNA: TGTGCCAGCAGTCCCGGGACAGGGTTGAGAAAACTGTTTTTT.

This chain connects TRBV5-4 to TRBJ1-2; 7 bases are shared with TRBD1. CDR1 is SGHNT and CDR2 is YYREEE in the germline V gene (reference sequence). V lost 1 base and J lost 3; bases outside the gene matches: 3. This CDR3 has 14 amino acids. The CDR3: CASSLTGADYGYTF. The CDR3 region has the DNA TGTGCCAGCAGCTTGACAGGGGCAGACTATGGCTACACCTTC.

The J gene is TRBJ1-2, the V gene TRBV2; 7 bases match TRBD1. The CDR3 is 13 residues long. CDR1 and CDR2 (germline): SNHLY, FYNNEI. With 4 bases clipped from V and 6 bases from J, the junction kept 5 bases outside the gene matches. The DNA for the CDR3 is TGTGCCAGCAGTGTAGGACAGGAACATGGCTACACCTTC. This sequence encodes CASSVGQEHGYTF.

The chain links TRBV18 to TRBJ1-5, with D possibly matching TRBD1 (5 bases). Germline V lookup: CDR1 KGHSH, CDR2 LQKENI. The CDR3 has 15 amino acids. V was pared by 3 bases and J by 6 bases, with 15 bases between. CDR3 region: CASSPRSGGSQPQHF. The CDR3 DNA reads as TGTGCCAGCTCACCCCGTTCGGGGGGAAGTCAGCCCCAGCATTTT.